The clone carrying this TCR beta chain was found once. Its antigen is not identified. A read error may account for a junction end that differs from germline. This entry comes from a study of T cells in Graves' hyperthyroidism and ophthalmopathy. Whole-study results and caveats: Blood also showed most of the thyroid clonotypes that were expanded above 0.001.

What was amplified from RNA transcripts were TCR beta CDR3 regions. Carried out on the TCR CDR3, a first-round RT-PCR used the HTBI primer set. TCRdb passed the multiplex PCR reads through MiXCR, listing each CDR3 protein once. The sample contains about 570,000 distinct CDR3 sequences, about half of which appear only once. Diagnosis relied on clinical symptoms, serum thyroxine and TRAb, thyroid ultrasound and orbital computed tomography. From germline, CDR1 is SGHRS and CDR2 YFSETQ. CDR3 size: 11 residues. The chain couples TRBV5-1 to TRBJ1-5; the D gene is possibly TRBD1 (5 bases). This clonotype was sampled from an adult woman with Graves' disease, either hyperthyroidism or ophthalmopathy (not recorded which). What was sequenced was peripheral blood or thyroid tissue (not recorded which). CDR3 protein: CASSSPWGHLF. CDR3 DNA sequence: TGCGCCAGCAGCAGCCCGTGGGGCCACTTATTT. The full variable domain, its missing parts supplied by reference TRBV5-1 and TRBJ1-5, is KAGVTQTPRYLIKTRGQQVTLSCSPISGHRSVSWYQQTPGQGLQFLFEYFSETQRNKGNFPGRFSGRQFSNSRSEMNVSTLELGDSALYLCASSSPWGHLFGDGTRLSIL.